Following are 20 T cell receptor beta chains from one sample sequenced in a study of cytomegalovirus exposure and HLA in healthy donors (dated by TCRdb to 2017 to 2019). The library relied on the immunoSEQ multiplex PCR assay. The multiplex PCR relied on a mix of 60 forward primers for TCR Vbeta segments and 13 reverse primers for TCR Jbeta segments. The immuneACCESS repertoire file appears here via TCRdb, limited to in-frame rearrangements. These files lack a portion of the clones; in checked studies, under half of the deficit traces to unresolved V genes, and the cause of the others is not known. The sample has fewer than 250,000 clones on record, 70% to 75% of them singletons. The ten biggest clones cover 2.5% to 3.5% of the sample. The sequenced sample was PBMCs. The receptor set was obtained from a woman in her twenties or thirties in good health and CMV-seropositive.

In this sample, this clone turned up a few times. This chain links TRBV28 with TRBJ2-4, with 14 bases that match TRBD2. CDR1 is MDHEN, CDR2 SYDVKM, per germline. This CDR3 is built from 19 residues. V lost 4 bases to trimming and J lost 2 bases; unmatched junction nucleotides: 10. The CDR3 DNA is TGTGCCAGCAGTTCGACCGGGACTAGCGGGAGAGGTACCAAAAACATTCAGTACTTC. Translating gives CASSSTGTSGRGTKNIQYF.

The chain carries TRBV27 and TRBJ2-7, with 8 bases aligning to TRBD2. Per the germline V gene, CDR1 is MNHEY and CDR2 is SMNVEV (reference sequence). The ends lost 8 bases at V and 2 bases at J; junction bases unmatched: 8. CDR3 size: 14 residues. The CDR3 loop reads CASRNPAGAYEQYF. CDR3 DNA sequence: TGTGCCAGCCGCAACCCAGCGGGGGCCTACGAGCAGTACTTC.

This chain joins TRBV7-9 and TRBJ1-3; D not certain. This CDR3 spans 17 amino acids. Trimming removed 4 bases at V and 0 bases at J, with 16 bases between. From germline, CDR1 is SEHNR and CDR2 FQNEAQ (reference sequence). The CDR3 DNA follows: TGTGCCAGCAGCTCCGGTCCAGGTTCGAGCTCTGGAAACACCATATATTTT. Translated: CASSSGPGSSSGNTIYF.

This clone was recorded once. V and J are TRBV2 and TRBJ2-1, with D perhaps matching TRBD2 (6 bases). This CDR3 comprises 17 residues. Germline V lookup: CDR1 SNHLY, CDR2 FYNNEI. V dropped 1 base and J dropped 0 bases, with 13 bases sitting between them. For the CDR3, the DNA is TGTGCCAGCAGTGAAGTGATCTCCGGGAGCTCCTACAATGAGCAGTTCTTC. Its translation: CASSEVISGSSYNEQFF.

The gene calls are TRBV6-1 and TRBJ2-1, with 9 bases lining up with TRBD2. Germline values: CDR1 MNHNS, CDR2 SASEGT. The V segment lost 0 bases and the J segment 7 bases; nucleotides outside the gene matches: 4. This CDR3 has 15 residues. CDR3 in amino acids: CASSEAVSGGNEQFF. CDR3 DNA: TGTGCCAGCAGTGAAGCTGTTAGCGGGGGAAATGAGCAGTTCTTC.

The genes are TRBV6-5 and TRBJ2-5, with D possibly being TRBD2 (5 bases). The J call is in doubt because the DNA end fits TRBJ2-7 better. The germline gives CDR1 MNHEY, CDR2 SVGAGI. This CDR3 comprises 15 residues. The CDR3 sequence is CASSPMRGSLNEQYF. As DNA, the CDR3 is TGTGCCAGCAGCCCGATGAGAGGGAGCCTCAACGAGCAGTACTTC.

The chain has TRBV28 and TRBJ2-1, with 12 positions matching TRBD1. CDR3 length: 15 residues. With V trimmed by 4 bases and J by 7 bases, 5 bases remained unmatched. Germline lookup yields CDR1 MDHEN and CDR2 SYDVKM. CDR3 sequence: CASSWRDRGQNEQFF. CDR3 coding DNA: TGTGCCAGCAGTTGGCGGGACAGGGGGCAAAATGAGCAGTTCTTC.

The V call is TRBV7-5, the J call TRBJ2-7; TRBD2, the table's D call, lacks a check against the DNA. TRBV7-5 is listed as a pseudogene. The CDR3 is 16 residues long. In nucleotides, the CDR3 is TGTGCCAGAAGTTTATTTAAGTCGAGGGACTCCTACGAGCAGTACTTC. As protein: CARSLFKSRDSYEQYF.

The rearrangement links TRBV19 to TRBJ1-1, with D uncertain. Germline CDR1 reads LNHDA; CDR2 reads SQIVND (reference sequence). CDR3 length: 13 amino acids. Trimming removed 2 bases at V and 2 bases at J, with 6 bases between. This CDR3 is CASSITSNTEAFF. Here the CDR3 DNA reads TGTGCCAGTAGTATAACCAGTAACACTGAAGCTTTCTTT.

The CDR3 DNA sequence: TGTGCCAGCCGGGGGGGAGTGGAGACCCAGTACTTC. Amino acid sequence: CASRGGVETQYF. The V and J genes are TRBV2 and TRBJ2-5, with TRBD2 identical over 8 bases. The V gene's germline CDR1 is SNHLY and CDR2 FYNNEI. The CDR3 runs to 12 residues. J gave up 5 bases and V 8 bases, and 4 bases lay outside the gene matches.

The chain joins TRBV19 to TRBJ1-5; TRBD1 aligns across 11 bases. The CDR3 consists of 15 residues. Trimming cost V 9 bases and J 8 bases; bases outside gene matches: 12. CDR1 is LNHDA and CDR2 is SQIVND in the germline V gene (reference sequence). The CDR3 coding sequence is TGTGCCAGCGCTAACTGGACAGGGGGCAAGAAGCCCCAGCATTTT. This codes for CASANWTGGKKPQHF.

The chain links TRBV7-2 to TRBJ1-6; 7 bases are a match to TRBD1. The germline V gene has CDR1 SGHTA and CDR2 FQGNSA. V lost 5 bases and J lost 6; bases outside the gene matches: 4. The CDR3 sequence is 14 residues long. In DNA, the CDR3 is TGTGCCAGCAGCCCGGGACAGTTTAATTCACCCCTCCACTTT. This sequence encodes CASSPGQFNSPLHF. Together with reference TRBV7-2 and TRBJ1-6, the CDR3 gives the full variable domain: GAGVSQSPSNKVTEKGKDVELRCDPISGHTALYWYRQSLGQGLEFLIYFQGNSAPDKSGLPSDRFSAERTGGSVSTLTIQRTQQEDSAVYLCASSPGQFNSPLHFGNGTRLTVT.

The chain joins TRBV27 to TRBJ2-1; D not certain. The germline gives CDR1 MNHEY, CDR2 SMNVEV (reference sequence). This CDR3 region has 14 residues. CDR3 bases: TGTGCAACCATGTACTCACCCTCCTACAATGAGCAGTTCTTC. Its protein product is CATMYSPSYNEQFF.

The rearrangement joins TRBV2 to TRBJ1-1, with D possibly TRBD1 on 5 matching bases. The CDR3 consists of 13 residues. CDR1 is SNHLY and CDR2 is FYNNEI in the germline V gene. Trimming left V 10 bases short and J 1 base short, with 13 bases between. The CDR3 spells CATQQERNTEAFF. CDR3 bases: TGTGCCACTCAACAGGAGAGGAACACTGAAGCTTTCTTT.

The chain links TRBV19 to TRBJ2-1; 10 bases line up with TRBD2. This CDR3 is built from 15 residues. Germline loops: CDR1 LNHDA, CDR2 SQIVND (reference sequence). V lost 1 base, J lost 6 bases, and 3 bases stayed unmatched. CDR3 sequence: CASSIAAGGLNEQFF. The CDR3 region has the DNA TGTGCCAGTAGTATAGCAGCGGGAGGGCTCAATGAGCAGTTCTTC.

The chain links TRBV7-9 to TRBJ2-1, with 7 bases that match TRBD2. After removal of 4 bases from V and 9 bases from J, the junction contained 3 bases not matched to a gene. Germline V gene data show CDR1 as SEHNR and CDR2 as FQNEAQ (reference sequence). CDR3 length: 12 amino acids. The CDR3 DNA follows: TGTGCCAGCAGCTCCGCTAGCGGTGAGCAGTTCTTC. Translation: CASSSASGEQFF.

The CDR3 DNA reads TGTGCCAGCAGCTTAGGGAGATCTCAAGGGGGCGGCTACACCTTC. Translation gives CASSLGRSQGGGYTF. The genes are TRBV11-2 and TRBJ1-2; the match to TRBD1 covers 7 bases. CDR3 length equals 15 residues. CDR1 and CDR2 from the germline V gene are SGHAT and FQNNGV. J lost 8 bases, V lost 1 base, and 10 bases had no gene match. Full variable domain (missing parts from reference TRBV11-2 and TRBJ1-2): EAGVAQSPRYKIIEKRQSVAFWCNPISGHATLYWYQQILGQGPKLLIQFQNNGVVDDSQLPKDRFSAERLKGVDSTLKIQPAKLEDSAVYLCASSLGRSQGGGYTFGSGTRLTVV.

The chain employs TRBV5-1 and TRBJ2-1; 8 nucleotides match TRBD1. Germline V lookup: CDR1 SGHRS, CDR2 YFSETQ. The trim removed 4 bases at V and 3 bases at J, leaving 9 bases unmatched. This CDR3 has 16 amino acids. The CDR3 DNA reads TGCGCCAGCAGCACGTCGACAGGGGCTATCTACAATGAGCAGTTCTTC. It specifies CASSTSTGAIYNEQFF.

The chain is built from TRBV18 and TRBJ2-7; 7 bases fit TRBD2. CDR1 is KGHSH and CDR2 is LQKENI in the germline V gene. V shed 6 bases and J 6 bases; nucleotides not matched to a gene: 11. CDR3 size: 14 residues. The CDR3 DNA sequence: TGTGCCAGCTCCCGCACGAGGGAGGGCCTCGAGCAGTACTTC. Encoded protein: CASSRTREGLEQYF.

The chain joins TRBV27 to TRBJ1-1, with 8 nucleotides matching TRBD1. The V gene end was trimmed by 3 bases and the J gene end by 7 bases; junction bases not matched to a gene: 7. The CDR3 spans 14 residues. Per germline, CDR1 MNHEY and CDR2 SMNVEV (reference sequence). This chain's CDR3 is CASSFAGGSSEAFF. CDR3 in DNA: TGTGCCAGCAGTTTTGCAGGGGGCTCCAGTGAAGCTTTCTTT.